This TCR beta chain was retrieved from a study of shared clonotypes between healthy human individuals. General study findings and limits: Relative to memory subsets, naive subsets generally showed larger estimated richness. Sorted-subset sequencing was shown by rarefaction to be incomplete despite large depth.

Per germline, CDR1 LGHNA and CDR2 YSLEER. Unmatched junction bases numbered 10, after V lost 0 bases and J lost 3 bases. The CDR3 consists of 18 residues. Comments on this clone: Its specificity is unknown.

TCRdb's table, derived via immunoSEQ multiplex PCR, lists solely in-frame clones and lacks some. The sample records around 2,000,000 clones, about 95% being singletons. CD45RO-negative CD8 cells positively selected for CCR7 made up the naive population, which excluded terminally differentiated effector memory CD45RA+ cells. The clonotype was recovered from a man aged 18 to 30 in good health. Sequencing used naive CD8+ T cells sorted from blood. This chain links TRBV4-3 with TRBJ1-4, with 7 nucleotides matching TRBD1. The DNA of the CDR3 is TGCGCCAGCAGCCAAGAGGTCACAGGGGTGGTTGCTAATGAAAAACTGTTTTTT. It translates to CASSQEVTGVVANEKLFF.